Each of the 20 T cell receptor beta chains below was sequenced from the same sample in a study of blood T cell repertoires in COVID-19. The data were produced by immunoSEQ multiplex PCR, yet TCRdb's version contains in-frame clones alone and is incomplete. The sample gives about 160,000 clones, roughly 82% of which show up once; less than 2.5% is in the top ten. The sequencing input was peripheral blood. The receptors originated from an older man with acute or convalescent COVID-19.

The chain links TRBV2 to TRBJ2-2, with D unresolved. The CDR3 covers 15 residues. Germline CDR1 SNHLY, CDR2 FYNNEI. The V end was cut by 2 bases, the J end by 5 bases, with 12 bases between. The DNA for the CDR3 is TGTGCCAGCAGTGAATTTTTGCTTCGGACCGGGGAGCTGTTTTTT. It codes for CASSEFLLRTGELFF.

The chain uses TRBV30 and TRBJ1-3; TRBD1 is a possible D gene (5 bases). Germline V gives CDR1 GTSNPN, CDR2 SVGIG (reference sequence). Trimming took 5 bases from V and 0 from J, leaving 11 bases between them. The CDR3 is 14 amino acids. The CDR3 nucleotides are TGTGCCTGGTCTAAAGGGGACTCTGGAAACACCATATATTTT. It encodes CAWSKGDSGNTIYF.

The CDR3, as DNA: TGTGCCAGCAGTGACCCAGTTTCTGGCTCTGGAAACACCATATATTTT. Its protein is CASSDPVSGSGNTIYF. The chain employs TRBV6-1 and TRBJ1-3; the D is unclear. The germline gives CDR1 MNHNS, CDR2 SASEGT. V was trimmed by 3 bases and J by 0 bases, leaving 12 bases between them. The CDR3 is made up of 16 amino acids.

The CDR3 region has the DNA TGCGCCAGCAGCGTCCGGGACAAAACCGAAAAACTGTTTTTT. As protein: CASSVRDKTEKLFF. The chain employs TRBV5-1 and TRBJ1-4; D is possibly TRBD1 (6 bases). CDR1 and CDR2 from the germline V gene are SGHRS and YFSETQ. V lost 4 bases to trimming and J lost 8 bases, with 15 bases between them. The CDR3 runs to 14 residues. The variable domain in full, with the rest retrieved from reference TRBV5-1 and TRBJ1-4, is KAGVTQTPRYLIKTRGQQVTLSCSPISGHRSVSWYQQTPGQGLQFLFEYFSETQRNKGNFPGRFSGRQFSNSRSEMNVSTLELGDSALYLCASSVRDKTEKLFFGSGTQLSVL.

The chain combines TRBV28 with TRBJ2-4; D gene uncertain. The CDR3 has 12 amino acids. Trimming cost V 11 bases and J 0 bases, with 8 bases left between them. CDR1 MDHEN and CDR2 SYDVKM come from the germline V gene. The CDR3 sequence is CASGLAKNIQYF. The CDR3 nucleotides are TGTGCCTCGGGTCTAGCCAAAAACATTCAGTACTTC.

This clone was seen only a few times. The chain couples TRBV18 to TRBJ2-7; 9 bases are a match to TRBD1. Germline V gene lookup returns CDR1 KGHSH and CDR2 LQKENI. Trimming cost V 6 bases and J 3 bases; bases outside gene matches: 6. CDR3 length: 14 amino acids. The CDR3 DNA reads as TGTGCCAGCTCTCGTACAGGGGGCGTCTACGAGCAGTACTTC. Its protein product is CASSRTGGVYEQYF.

The chain has TRBV28 and TRBJ2-7; D is ambiguous. CDR1 and CDR2 from the germline V gene are MDHEN and SYDVKM. V gave up 10 bases and J gave up 3 bases, with 16 bases separating them. There are 13 residues in the CDR3. DNA for the CDR3: TGTGCCACCCTAGACTCAAAAGACTACGAGCAGTACTTC. It is translated as CATLDSKDYEQYF.

The genes are TRBV6-2 or TRBV6-3 and TRBJ1-2; D remains ambiguous. The germline V gene has CDR1 MNHEY and CDR2 SVGEGT. Trimming took 6 bases from V and 8 from J, leaving 25 bases between them. This CDR3 contains 16 residues. The CDR3 DNA sequence: TGTGCCAGCAGCCCTCAATGGGCAGTTCCTATTGAAGGCTACACCTTC. Protein product: CASSPQWAVPIEGYTF.

This clone was seen at least ten times. This chain uses TRBV7-9 with TRBJ1-2, with 8 bases lining up with TRBD1. The CDR3 runs to 14 residues. The V gene's germline CDR1 is SEHNR and CDR2 FQNEAQ (reference sequence). The V segment lost 2 bases and the J segment 6 bases; nucleotides outside the gene matches: 5. The CDR3 protein is CASSLRQGANGYTF. CDR3 DNA sequence: TGTGCCAGCAGCTTAAGGCAGGGGGCGAATGGCTACACCTTC.

This clone was counted a few times. The rearrangement links TRBV12-3 or TRBV12-4 to TRBJ2-3, with a weak D call TRBD1 (6 bases). This CDR3 region has 13 residues. V dropped 7 bases and J dropped 6 bases, with 14 bases sitting between them. The CDR3 loop is CASKRGGLDTQYF. CDR3 in DNA: TGTGCCAGCAAACGTGGGGGCCTGGATACGCAGTATTTT.

The V and J genes are TRBV19 and TRBJ1-6; tentative D call: TRBD1 (6 bases). This CDR3 comprises 16 residues. The germline V and J ends were trimmed by 4 bases and 0 bases, with 10 bases remaining between them. Germline-derived CDR1 and CDR2 are LNHDA and SQIVND (reference sequence). CDR3 bases: TGTGCCAGTAGTAGCAGGGGCGCCTCCTATAATTCACCCCTCCACTTT. This sequence encodes CASSSRGASYNSPLHF.

Only a few counts were recorded for this clone. The chain has TRBV6-5 and TRBJ2-2; possibly TRBD1 for D (5 bases). V lost 4 bases and J lost 0, with 9 bases in between. CDR1 and CDR2 (germline): MNHEY, SVGAGI. This CDR3 is built from 15 residues. This chain's CDR3 is CASSSRRANTGELFF. DNA for the CDR3: TGTGCCAGCAGTTCCCGCAGGGCGAACACCGGGGAGCTGTTTTTT.

The chain uses TRBV9 and TRBJ2-1; 11 positions agree with TRBD2. Germline CDR1 SGDLS, CDR2 YYNGEE. V gave up 2 bases and J gave up 6 bases; unmatched junction bases: 13. The CDR3 has 18 amino acids. DNA for the CDR3: TGTGCCAGCAGCGTCCTAGGGACTAGCGGCTATGGGGGCAATGAGCAGTTCTTC. It translates to CASSVLGTSGYGGNEQFF.

This chain connects TRBV7-9 to TRBJ2-1; 8 bases line up with TRBD1. Trimming took 1 base from V and 6 from J; bases not matched to a gene: 5. Germline values: CDR1 SEHNR, CDR2 FQNEAQ (reference sequence). This CDR3 has 15 residues. CDR3 amino acids: CASSLGRGHSNEQFF. The CDR3 nucleotides are TGTGCCAGCAGCTTAGGCAGGGGGCATAGCAATGAGCAGTTCTTC.

The V gene is TRBV12-5, the J gene TRBJ1-3; D uncertain. Germline loops: CDR1 LGHNT, CDR2 FRNRAP. The CDR3 is 15 residues long. Trimming took 2 bases from V and 0 from J, leaving 8 bases between them. CDR3 coding DNA: TGTGCTAGTGGTTTGATCCCTAGCTCTGGAAACACCATATATTTT. Translation: CASGLIPSSGNTIYF.

The rearrangement uses TRBV3-1 (or the pseudogene TRBV3-2) and TRBJ1-4, with 10 bases fitting TRBD1. V shed 3 bases and J 5 bases; nucleotides not matched to a gene: 3. There are 15 residues in the CDR3. Germline values: CDR1 LGHDT, CDR2 YNNKEL (reference sequence). The CDR3 is CASSQGQGRNEKLFF. CDR3 bases: TGTGCCAGCAGCCAGGGACAGGGGAGGAATGAAAAACTGTTTTTT.

This chain connects TRBV18 to TRBJ2-7; 8 bases line up with TRBD1. This CDR3 spans 16 amino acids. The germline CDR1 and CDR2 sequences are KGHSH and LQKENI. The V gene end was trimmed by 0 bases and the J gene end by 5 bases; junction bases not matched to a gene: 9. The CDR3 reads CASSPPPRQGSDEQYF. CDR3 DNA sequence: TGTGCCAGCTCACCACCGCCTCGACAGGGGAGCGACGAGCAGTACTTC. The full variable domain, completed using reference TRBV18 and TRBJ2-7, is NAGVMQNPRHLVRRRGQEARLRCSPMKGHSHVYWYRQLPEEGLKFMVYLQKENIIDESGMPKERFSAEFPKEGPSILRIQQVVRGDSAAYFCASSPPPRQGSDEQYFGPGTRLTVT.

The chain combines TRBV6-8 with TRBJ1-2; D not certain. The CDR3 runs 12 residues. With 9 bases removed from V and 2 bases from J, the gap between germline ends came to 10 bases. Germline loops: CDR1 MNHGY, CDR2 SAAAGT. The CDR3 sequence is CARAGENYGYTF. The CDR3 DNA sequence: TGTGCCAGGGCCGGGGAAAACTATGGCTACACCTTC.

The chain employs TRBV18 and TRBJ2-7; D gene uncertain. The CDR3 length is 14 residues. The germline V gene encodes CDR1 KGHSH and CDR2 LQKENI. V was cut by 0 bases and J by 2 bases, with 8 bases left in between. The chain's CDR3 is CASSPPWQTYEQYF. CDR3 DNA: TGTGCCAGCTCACCACCGTGGCAGACCTACGAGCAGTACTTC.

This clone was seen a handful of times. The chain recombines TRBV7-2 with TRBJ1-1; possible D gene TRBD1, 5 bases. V was pared by 7 bases and J by 1 base, with 13 bases between. CDR1 is SGHTA, CDR2 FQGNSA, per germline. The CDR3 has 14 amino acids. In DNA, the CDR3 is TGTGCCAGCACTAAAGGGGCCGAGAACACTGAAGCTTTCTTT. As protein: CASTKGAENTEAFF.